The clone carrying this T cell receptor beta chain was seen ten or more times. Its specificity is not known. The data are from a study of response to subunit inactivated influenza vaccine. The CDR3 runs 15 residues. Trimming cost V 2 bases and J 7 bases, with 15 bases left between them. The germline V gene encodes CDR1 SGHTA and CDR2 FQGNSA. TCRdb redid the calling of the RT-PCR reads with MiXCR, one entry per CDR3 protein. The sample has 430,000 or so distinct CDR3 sequences; 11% are singletons. Findings and caveats of the study: Each seasonal flu vaccination may recruit only limited new T cells, authors suggested.

The genes are TRBV7-2 and TRBJ2-1; D gene uncertain. The receptor's source is a man in his fifties who received an inactivated influenza vaccine. Sequenced here: PBMCs from blood, sampled roughly 48 days after vaccination. CDR3 nucleotides: TGTGCCAGCAGCTTATCCCCCTCGGTGGGTAATGAGCAGTTCTTC. This gives the protein CASSLSPSVGNEQFF.